The 8 T cell receptor beta chains below all came from one sample that was sequenced in a study of cytotoxic CD8 clonotypes in ibrutinib-treated CLL. TCRdb keeps only in-frame clones here, not all; method: immunoSEQ multiplex PCR. The sample records roughly 200,000 clones, 70% being singletons. The starting material was PBMCs, obtained after 12 months of ibrutinib treatment. The source is a human donor with chronic lymphocytic leukemia.

The J gene is TRBJ1-4, the V gene TRBV5-4, with TRBD1 matching 9 bases. Germline V gene sequence: CDR1 SGHNT, CDR2 YYREEE (reference sequence). The CDR3 extends over 14 amino acids. The ends lost 2 bases at V and 5 bases at J; junction bases unmatched: 1. The CDR3 sequence: CASSFGQGNEKLFF. The CDR3 nucleotides read TGTGCCAGCAGCTTCGGACAGGGGAATGAAAAACTGTTTTTT.

V gene TRBV27 combines with J gene TRBJ2-7, with D possibly TRBD2 on 5 matching bases. V was trimmed by 3 bases and J by 2 bases, leaving 11 bases between them. Germline V lookup: CDR1 MNHEY, CDR2 SMNVEV (reference sequence). CDR3 length: 14 amino acids. CDR3 sequence: CASSFQRRPYEQYF. The CDR3 coding sequence is TGTGCCAGCAGTTTCCAGCGGAGGCCCTACGAGCAGTACTTC.

This chain links TRBV13 with TRBJ1-1; TRBD1 matches at 11 bases. The trim removed 6 bases at V and 5 bases at J, leaving 5 bases unmatched. Germline V CDR1 and CDR2: PRHDT, FYEKMQ (reference sequence). There are 14 residues in the CDR3. As DNA, the CDR3 is TGTGCCAGCAGGCGGACAGGGGGCGGGACTGAAGCTTTCTTT. Protein: CASRRTGGGTEAFF. The variable domain in full, completed from reference TRBV13 and TRBJ1-1, reads AAGVIQSPRHLIKEKRETATLKCYPIPRHDTVYWYQQGPGQDPQFLISFYEKMQSDKGSIPDRFSAQQFSDYHSELNMSSLELGDSALYFCASRRTGGGTEAFFGQGTRLTVV.

The count of this clone is one. The V call is TRBV19, the J call TRBJ2-4; no firm D call. V gave up 3 bases and J gave up 5 bases, with 11 bases separating them. This CDR3 is 14 amino acids long. From germline, CDR1 is LNHDA and CDR2 SQIVND (reference sequence). Here the CDR3 reads CASSILGLENIQYF. In nucleotides, the CDR3 is TGTGCCAGTAGTATCCTCGGTCTGGAAAACATTCAGTACTTC.

This chain joins TRBV18 and TRBJ1-2; the D gene is possibly TRBD1 (6 bases). CDR3 length: 15 residues. CDR1 and CDR2 (germline): KGHSH, LQKENI. Trimming removed 3 bases from V and 0 bases from J, with 11 bases in between. Here the CDR3 DNA reads TGTGCCAGCTCACCGTTCCGACAGGCTAACTATGGCTACACCTTC. Protein sequence: CASSPFRQANYGYTF.

V and J are TRBV5-6 and TRBJ1-5; 7 bases are shared with TRBD1. CDR3 length: 14 residues. Germline assignment: CDR1 SGHDT and CDR2 YYEEEE. V was clipped by 2 bases and J by 6 bases; unmatched bases: 5. The CDR3 sequence: CASSFRGRVQPQHF. The CDR3 bases are TGTGCCAGCAGCTTCAGGGGGAGAGTTCAGCCCCAGCATTTT.

The J gene is TRBJ1-3, the V gene TRBV7-8, with 8 bases aligning to TRBD1. The CDR3 has 18 amino acids. Trimming removed 5 bases from V and 3 bases from J; junction bases left unmatched: 15. Germline V gene lookup returns CDR1 SGHVS and CDR2 FQNEAQ. This CDR3 reads CASSLFSLQGVGGNTIYF. The CDR3 nucleotides are TGTGCCAGCAGCCTATTTTCCTTACAGGGGGTGGGTGGAAACACCATATATTTT. Based on the CDR3 plus reference TRBV7-8 and TRBJ1-3, the full variable domain is GAGVSQSPRYKVAKRGQDVALRCDPISGHVSLFWYQQALGQGPEFLTYFQNEAQLDKSGLPSDRFFAERPEGSVSTLKIQRTQQEDSAVYLCASSLFSLQGVGGNTIYFGEGSWLTVV.

J is TRBJ2-3 and V is TRBV30, with TRBD2 matching 12 bases. CDR3 length equals 16 residues. The ends lost 2 bases at V and 6 bases at J; junction bases unmatched: 9. Germline V lookup: CDR1 GTSNPN, CDR2 SVGIG (reference sequence). The CDR3 loop is CAWSHVTSGGSDTQYF. DNA for the CDR3: TGTGCCTGGAGTCACGTGACTAGCGGGGGTTCGGATACGCAGTATTTT.